A selection of T cell receptor beta chains follows, all from one sample in a study of T cells in Graves' hyperthyroidism and ophthalmopathy. TCRdb reanalysed the multiplex PCR reads using MiXCR and keeps one entry per CDR3 protein. The table includes about 420,000 distinct CDR3 sequences, roughly 13% detected once. The sequenced sample consisted of blood. Every receptor here comes from a woman aged 18-29 years with Graves' hyperthyroidism. Each CDR3 is given with its conserved first and last residue. Fields, in order: D gene, J gene, clone size, V gene, CDR3 DNA, CDR3 protein. D genes are given only for firm matches. Only some rows state a clone size, as once, few, many or a class for expanded clones.

>.|TRBJ1-6|.|TRBV2
TGTGCCAGCAGTGAGGACTATAATTCACCCCTCCACTTT
CASSEDYNSPLHF
>.|TRBJ2-1|many|TRBV30
TGTGCCTGGAGTGTAGCCAGGAGTGAGCAGTTCTTC
CAWSVARSEQFF
>.|TRBJ1-5|many|TRBV6-1
TGTGCCAGCAGTCTCCTAAATCAGCCCCAGCATTTT
CASSLLNQPQHF
>.|TRBJ1-3|many|TRBV28
TGTGCCAGCAGTTCCTACATAAATCACTCTGGAAACACCATATATTTT
CASSSYINHSGNTIYF
>TRBD1|TRBJ1-1|.|TRBV19
TGTGCCAGTAGTAGAAGGACAGGGAGGACTGAAGCTTTCTTT
CASSRRTGRTEAFF
>TRBD1|TRBJ2-6|many|TRBV27
TGTGCCAGCAGTCCCCAGGACAGGGGGCCAACTGGGGCCAACGTCCTGACTTTC
CASSPQDRGPTGANVLTF
>.|TRBJ1-5|.|TRBV19
TGTGCCAGTAGGGGACCCCAAGGGGGGAGGTCTAGCAATCAGCCCCAGCATTTT
CASRGPQGGRSSNQPQHF
>.|TRBJ2-7|many|TRBV28
TGTGCCAGCAGCCCTTCGGGAGAGGCCCACGAGCAGTACTTC
CASSPSGEAHEQYF
>.|TRBJ2-5|many|TRBV5-6
TGTGCCAGCAGCTTGGGTGGTGGAGGGGGCCTTCAAGAGACCCAGTACTTC
CASSLGGGGGLQETQYF
>TRBD2|TRBJ2-3|many|TRBV7-8
TGTGCCAGCAGCCCCCGTCGTGGGAGGGCCGCGGATACGCAGTATTTT
CASSPRRGRAADTQYF
>TRBD2|TRBJ2-7|many|TRBV12-3/TRBV12-4
TGTGCCAGCAGTGAGGTAGCTAGCGGGAAGAGGGAGCAGTACTTC
CASSEVASGKREQYF
>.|TRBJ1-2|many|TRBV2
TGTGCCAGCAGTGACAAGGGTACCTCCTACTATGGCTACACCTTC
CASSDKGTSYYGYTF
>.|TRBJ1-2|many|TRBV5-1
TGCGCCAGCAGCTTGGATGGGGTTACTACCTATGGCTACACCTTC
CASSLDGVTTYGYTF